A single sample gave rise to the 3 T cell receptor beta chains below, sequenced in a study of OX40 agonist ivuxolimab in advanced cancers. Sequencing was performed with immunoSEQ multiplex PCR; in TCRdb, only in-frame clones are kept and a portion is missing. The sample contains 45,000 to 50,000 clones, about nine tenths of which appear only once. Sequenced material: CD4+ or CD8+ T cells sorted from blood, taken in a trial of the OX40 agonist ivuxolimab. The receptors derive from an adult with an advanced solid tumor such as melanoma, head and neck, liver or kidney cancer.

The chain carries TRBV6-1 and TRBJ2-1; D is uncertain. This CDR3 has 11 amino acids. Germline lookup yields CDR1 MNHNS and CDR2 SASEGT. V was pared by 1 base and J by 8 bases, with 3 bases between. The CDR3 sequence is CASSEGYEQFF. In nucleotides, the CDR3 is TGTGCCAGCAGTGAAGGCTATGAGCAGTTCTTC.

This clone was counted once. This sequence joins TRBV27 and TRBJ2-1; TRBD1 agrees at 8 bases. Germline CDR1 is MNHEY and CDR2 is SMNVEV (reference sequence). V lost 5 bases to trimming and J lost 6 bases; unmatched junction nucleotides: 9. The CDR3 spans 15 residues. CDR3 sequence reads: CASSHGTGVGNEQFF. CDR3 bases: TGTGCCAGCAGTCACGGGACAGGCGTGGGCAATGAGCAGTTCTTC.

The chain combines TRBV28 with TRBJ2-6; D is perhaps TRBD1 or TRBD2 (6 bases each). The CDR3 covers 18 residues. Germline V CDR1 and CDR2: MDHEN, SYDVKM. The germline V and J ends were trimmed by 3 bases and 0 bases, with 15 bases remaining between them. As DNA, the CDR3 is TGTGCCAGCAGTTTTTTTGGGGGGCCAAGCTCTGGGGCCAACGTCCTGACTTTC. Its protein product is CASSFFGGPSSGANVLTF.